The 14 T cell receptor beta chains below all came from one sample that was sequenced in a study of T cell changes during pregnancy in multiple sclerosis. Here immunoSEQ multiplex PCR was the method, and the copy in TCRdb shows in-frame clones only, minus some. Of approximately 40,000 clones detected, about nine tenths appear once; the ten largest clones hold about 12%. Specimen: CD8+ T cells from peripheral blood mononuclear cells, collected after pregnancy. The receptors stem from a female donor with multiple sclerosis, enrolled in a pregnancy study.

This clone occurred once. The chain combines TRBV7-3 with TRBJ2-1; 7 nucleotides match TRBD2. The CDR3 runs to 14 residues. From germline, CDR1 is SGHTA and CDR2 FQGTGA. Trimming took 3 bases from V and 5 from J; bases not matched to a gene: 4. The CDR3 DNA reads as TGTGCCAGCAGCTTTGCGGGAGCCGACAATGAGCAGTTCTTC. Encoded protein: CASSFAGADNEQFF.

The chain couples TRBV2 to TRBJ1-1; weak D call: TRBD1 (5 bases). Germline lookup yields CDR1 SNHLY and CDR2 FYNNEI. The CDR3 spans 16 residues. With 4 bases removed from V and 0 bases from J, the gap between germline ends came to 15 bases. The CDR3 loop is CASSVTDSPLNTEAFF. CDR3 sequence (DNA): TGTGCCAGCAGTGTCACCGACAGCCCCCTGAACACTGAAGCTTTCTTT.

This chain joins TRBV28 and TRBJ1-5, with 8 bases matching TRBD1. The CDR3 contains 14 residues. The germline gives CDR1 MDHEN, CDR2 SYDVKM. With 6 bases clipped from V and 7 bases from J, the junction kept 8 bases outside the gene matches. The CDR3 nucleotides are TGTGCCAGCAGAAACGGACAGGGAGAACAGCCCCAGCATTTT. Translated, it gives CASRNGQGEQPQHF.

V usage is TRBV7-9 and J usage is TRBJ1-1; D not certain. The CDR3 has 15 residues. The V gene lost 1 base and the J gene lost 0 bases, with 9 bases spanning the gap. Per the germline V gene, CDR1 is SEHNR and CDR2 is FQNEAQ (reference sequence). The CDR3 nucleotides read TGTGCCAGCAGCTTAGTAGAGGGTTTGAACACTGAAGCTTTCTTT. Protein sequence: CASSLVEGLNTEAFF.

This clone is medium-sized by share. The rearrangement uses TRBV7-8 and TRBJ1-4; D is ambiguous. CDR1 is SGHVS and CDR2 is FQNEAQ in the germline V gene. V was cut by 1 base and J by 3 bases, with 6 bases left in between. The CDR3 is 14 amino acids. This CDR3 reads CASSLVRSNEKLFF. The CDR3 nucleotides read TGTGCCAGCAGCTTAGTTAGATCTAATGAAAAACTGTTTTTT.

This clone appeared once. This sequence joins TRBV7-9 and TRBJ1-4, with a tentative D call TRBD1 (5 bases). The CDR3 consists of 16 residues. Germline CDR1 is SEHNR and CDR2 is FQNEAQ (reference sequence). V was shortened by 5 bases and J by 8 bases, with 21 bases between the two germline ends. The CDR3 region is CASSAPEPGVREKLFF. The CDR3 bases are TGTGCCAGCAGCGCACCCGAGCCGGGGGTGAGGGAAAAACTGTTTTTT.

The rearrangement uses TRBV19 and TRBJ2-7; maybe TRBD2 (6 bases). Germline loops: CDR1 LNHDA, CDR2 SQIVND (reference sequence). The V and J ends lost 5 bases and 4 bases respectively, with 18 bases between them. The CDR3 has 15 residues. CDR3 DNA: TGTGCCAGTAGTCCCTTAAGGACTAACATATACGAGCAGTACTTC. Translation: CASSPLRTNIYEQYF.

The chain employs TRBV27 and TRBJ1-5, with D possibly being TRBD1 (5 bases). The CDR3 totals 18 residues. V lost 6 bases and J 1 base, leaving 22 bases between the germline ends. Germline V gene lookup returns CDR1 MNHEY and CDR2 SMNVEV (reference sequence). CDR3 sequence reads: CASRGMPMGRGSNQPQHF. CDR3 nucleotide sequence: TGTGCCAGCAGGGGGATGCCTATGGGGAGGGGAAGCAATCAGCCCCAGCATTTT.

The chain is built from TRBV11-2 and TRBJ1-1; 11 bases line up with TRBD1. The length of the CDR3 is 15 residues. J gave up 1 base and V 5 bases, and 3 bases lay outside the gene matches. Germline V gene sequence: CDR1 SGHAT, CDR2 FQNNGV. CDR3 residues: CASSLDRGQNTEAFF. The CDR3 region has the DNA TGTGCCAGCAGCCTGGACAGGGGGCAGAACACTGAAGCTTTCTTT.

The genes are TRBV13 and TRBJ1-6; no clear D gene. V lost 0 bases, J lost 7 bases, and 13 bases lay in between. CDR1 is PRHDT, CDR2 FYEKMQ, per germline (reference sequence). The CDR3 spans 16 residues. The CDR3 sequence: CASSLGLGGKNSPLHF. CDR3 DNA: TGTGCCAGCAGCTTAGGCCTCGGAGGAAAGAATTCACCCCTCCACTTT.

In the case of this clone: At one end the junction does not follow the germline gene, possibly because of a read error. The DNA of the CDR3 is TGCGCCAGCAGGCAATCATGGGACAGCGGGAGAACCACCGGGGAGCTGTTTTTT. Translation: CASRQSWDSGRTTGELFF. V and J are TRBV23-1 and TRBJ2-2, with TRBD2 as a possible D gene (8 bases). TRBV23-1 belongs to the ORF category, with a function that is uncertain. The CDR3 is 18 residues long.

CDR3 sequence reads: CASRPGSSGNTIYF. The CDR3 region has the DNA TGTGCCAGCAGACCCGGGAGTTCTGGAAACACCATATATTTT. V gene TRBV7-9 combines with J gene TRBJ1-3, with no clear D. Germline lookup yields CDR1 SEHNR and CDR2 FQNEAQ (reference sequence). Trimming stripped 6 bases from V and 1 base from J, with 10 bases between. The CDR3 has 14 residues.

The CDR3 is CASSPIRGGTTDTQYF. The CDR3 bases are TGTGCCAGCAGTCCCATCCGCGGGGGGACCACAGATACGCAGTATTTT. The chain joins TRBV27 to TRBJ2-3, with TRBD2 identical over 8 bases. CDR1 MNHEY and CDR2 SMNVEV come from the germline V gene (reference sequence). This CDR3 region has 16 residues. V gave up 5 bases and J gave up 2 bases; unmatched junction bases: 9.

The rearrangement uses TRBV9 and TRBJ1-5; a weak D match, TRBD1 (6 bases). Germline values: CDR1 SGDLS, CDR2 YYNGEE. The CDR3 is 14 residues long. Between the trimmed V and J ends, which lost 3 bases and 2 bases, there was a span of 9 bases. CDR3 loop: CASSGGGGNQPQHF. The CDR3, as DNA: TGTGCCAGCAGCGGGGGGGGCGGCAATCAGCCCCAGCATTTT.